This TCR beta chain was sequenced in a study of neurological immune-mediated disorders. Study outcomes and limitations: In HTLV-1-associated myelopathy, TCR clonal expansion was greatest, whereas multiple sclerosis had the least, falling below healthy controls. Private repertoires in all groups were suggested by the absence of shared CDR3 amino acid sequences among expanded clones across subjects.

CDR3 length: 15 amino acids. CDR1 is DFQATT and CDR2 is SNEGSKA in the germline V gene (reference sequence). V lost 2 bases and J lost 3; bases outside the gene matches: 3. By its share, this clonotype is medium-sized. The antigen remains undetermined. TCRdb used MiXCR to reprocess the 5' RACE reads, holding one entry per CDR3 protein. The sample yields about 27,000 distinct CDR3 sequences, 21% seen once. The sequenced sample consisted of PBMCs. This chain links TRBV20-1 with TRBJ2-2; 10 bases line up with TRBD2. The source is a woman aged 60 to 75 in good health. The chain's CDR3 is CSARSLAGDTGELFF. The DNA for the CDR3 is TGCAGTGCTAGAAGTCTAGCGGGGGACACCGGGGAGCTGTTTTTT.